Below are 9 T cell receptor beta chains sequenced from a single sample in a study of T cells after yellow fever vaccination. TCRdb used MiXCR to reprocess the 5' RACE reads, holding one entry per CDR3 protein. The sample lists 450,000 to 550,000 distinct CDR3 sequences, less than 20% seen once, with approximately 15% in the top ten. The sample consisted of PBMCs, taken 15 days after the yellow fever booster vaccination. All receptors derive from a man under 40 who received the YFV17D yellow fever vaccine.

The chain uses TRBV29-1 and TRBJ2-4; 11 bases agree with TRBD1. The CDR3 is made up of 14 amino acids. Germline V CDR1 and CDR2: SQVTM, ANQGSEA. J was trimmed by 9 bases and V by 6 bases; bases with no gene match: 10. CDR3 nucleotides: TGCAGCGTCGGGGCCGGGACAGGGGGTACCATTCAGTACTTC. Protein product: CSVGAGTGGTIQYF. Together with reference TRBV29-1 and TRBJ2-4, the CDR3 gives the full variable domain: SAVISQKPSRDICQRGTSLTIQCQVDSQVTMMFWYRQQPGQSLTLIATANQGSEATYESGFVIDKFPISRPNLTFSTLTVSNMSPEDSSIYLCSVGAGTGGTIQYFGAGTRLSVL.

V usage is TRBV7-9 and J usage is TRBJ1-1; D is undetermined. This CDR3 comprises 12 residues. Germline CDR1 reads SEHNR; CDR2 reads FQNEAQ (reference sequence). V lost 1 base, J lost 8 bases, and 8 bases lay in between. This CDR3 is CASSLEGGEAFF. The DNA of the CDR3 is TGTGCCAGCAGCTTAGAGGGAGGCGAAGCTTTCTTT.

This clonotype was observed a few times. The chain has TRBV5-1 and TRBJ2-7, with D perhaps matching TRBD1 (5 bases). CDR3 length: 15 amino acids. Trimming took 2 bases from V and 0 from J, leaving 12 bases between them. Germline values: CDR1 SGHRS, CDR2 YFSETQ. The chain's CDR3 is CASSFDRDLSYEQYF. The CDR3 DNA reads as TGCGCCAGCAGCTTTGACAGAGACCTCTCCTACGAGCAGTACTTC.

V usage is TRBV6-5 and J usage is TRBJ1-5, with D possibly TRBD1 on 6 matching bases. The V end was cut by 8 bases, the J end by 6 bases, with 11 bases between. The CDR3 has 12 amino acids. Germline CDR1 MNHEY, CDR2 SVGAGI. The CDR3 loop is CASGQGIQPQHF. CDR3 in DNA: TGTGCCAGCGGGCAGGGGATTCAGCCCCAGCATTTT.

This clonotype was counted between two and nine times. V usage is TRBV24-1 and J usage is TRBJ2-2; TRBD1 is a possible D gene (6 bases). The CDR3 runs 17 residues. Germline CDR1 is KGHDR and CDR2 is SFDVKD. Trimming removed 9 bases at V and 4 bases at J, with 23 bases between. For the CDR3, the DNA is TGTGCCACCGGAAGCCGGCGAAAGACAGGCCGCACCGGGGAGCTGTTTTTT. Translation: CATGSRRKTGRTGELFF.

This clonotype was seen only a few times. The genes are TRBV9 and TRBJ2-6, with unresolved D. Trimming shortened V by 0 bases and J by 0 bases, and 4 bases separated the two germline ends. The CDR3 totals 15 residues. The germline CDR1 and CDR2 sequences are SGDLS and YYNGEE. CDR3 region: CASSVGSSGANVLTF. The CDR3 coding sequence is TGTGCCAGCAGCGTAGGCAGCTCTGGGGCCAACGTCCTGACTTTC.

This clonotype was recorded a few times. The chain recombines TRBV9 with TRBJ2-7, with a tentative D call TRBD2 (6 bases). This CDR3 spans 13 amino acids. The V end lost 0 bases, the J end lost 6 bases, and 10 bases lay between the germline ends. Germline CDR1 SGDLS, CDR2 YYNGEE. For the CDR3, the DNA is TGTGCCAGCAGCGTAGGTCTGGGGGGCGAGCAGTACTTC. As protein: CASSVGLGGEQYF.

CDR3 region: CASSLLYRVGDYNEQFF. The CDR3 nucleotides are TGCGCCAGCAGCTTACTTTACAGGGTGGGGGACTACAATGAGCAGTTCTTC. J is TRBJ2-1 and V is TRBV5-1; TRBD1 might be the D (6 bases). This CDR3 region has 17 residues. The V gene lost 2 bases and the J gene lost 3 bases, with 18 bases spanning the gap. The germline gives CDR1 SGHRS, CDR2 YFSETQ.

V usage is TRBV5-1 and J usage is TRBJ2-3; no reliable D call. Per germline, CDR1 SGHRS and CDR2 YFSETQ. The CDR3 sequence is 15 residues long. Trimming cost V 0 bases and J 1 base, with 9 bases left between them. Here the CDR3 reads CASSLDTTRTDTQYF. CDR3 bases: TGCGCCAGCAGCTTGGACACTACCCGCACAGATACGCAGTATTTT.